Following are 32 T cell receptor beta chains from one sample sequenced in a study of shared clonotypes between healthy human individuals. Clones were read by immunoSEQ multiplex PCR, and TCRdb kept only the in-frame ones, dropping some. The sample consists of about 2.3 million clones, about 92% of them appearing once. Sequences were obtained from naive CD4+ T cells from PBMCs. Subset described: CD45RA+ positively selected. The origin of the receptors is a man younger than 35 in good health. Some clones in this sample may be carry-over from other donors' samples.

This clone was seen only once. This chain connects TRBV4-3 to TRBJ2-1; D may be TRBD2 (5 bases). The CDR3 is made up of 17 amino acids. Germline V gene sequence: CDR1 LGHNA, CDR2 YSLEER. V lost 0 bases and J 0 bases, leaving 12 bases between the germline ends. The CDR3 DNA follows: TGCGCCAGCAGCCAAGAAGAGGGAGCACCCTCCTACAATGAGCAGTTCTTC. This gives the protein CASSQEEGAPSYNEQFF.

The V gene is TRBV7-9, the J gene TRBJ2-4; 11 bases fit TRBD1. The CDR3 is 14 residues long. Losses at the gene ends were 5 bases for V and 9 bases for J; bases not matched to a gene: 6. CDR1 SEHNR and CDR2 FQNEAQ come from the germline V gene (reference sequence). The chain's CDR3 is CASSDSGTGGIQYF. CDR3 DNA: TGTGCCAGCAGCGATTCCGGGACAGGGGGCATTCAGTACTTC.

Turning to this clone: This sample includes further DNA sequences coding for the same CDR3. The chain joins TRBV7-9 to TRBJ2-6, with D unclear. The CDR3 runs 15 residues. Germline V gene sequence: CDR1 SEHNR, CDR2 FQNEAQ (reference sequence). The V gene lost 1 base and the J gene lost 0 bases, with 4 bases spanning the gap. The CDR3 nucleotides are TGTGCCAGCAGCTTAGGGTCCTCTGGGGCCAACGTCCTGACTTTC. Translating it yields CASSLGSSGANVLTF.

The rearrangement uses TRBV19 and TRBJ1-5; no definite D call. V lost 5 bases and J lost 2, with 13 bases in between. In germline, CDR1 is LNHDA, CDR2 SQIVND (reference sequence). The CDR3 loop spans 15 amino acids. CDR3 nucleotide sequence: TGTGCCAGTAGTCCGCATGTGTGGGGCAATCAGCCCCAGCATTTT. This encodes CASSPHVWGNQPQHF.

This clone has more than one count but fewer than ten. The sample holds other DNA sequences that translate to the same CDR3. The chain recombines TRBV9 with TRBJ1-1; D is ambiguous. Trimming left V 0 bases short and J 2 bases short, with 8 bases between. Germline V gene lookup returns CDR1 SGDLS and CDR2 YYNGEE. The CDR3 is made up of 14 amino acids. This chain's CDR3 is CASSVESSNTEAFF. The CDR3 DNA reads TGTGCCAGCAGCGTAGAGTCCAGTAACACTGAAGCTTTCTTT.

The chain employs TRBV23-1 and TRBJ2-3, with 9 bases lining up with TRBD2. TRBV23-1 is an open reading frame whose function is uncertain. The ends lost 0 bases at V and 4 bases at J; junction bases unmatched: 8. The CDR3 spans 17 residues. CDR3: CASSQSEASGNPDTQYF. CDR3 bases: TGCGCCAGCAGTCAATCAGAGGCTAGCGGGAACCCAGATACGCAGTATTTT.

This chain links TRBV29-1 with TRBJ1-2, with TRBD1 matching over 7 bases. CDR3 length: 14 residues. V was pared by 5 bases and J by 4 bases, with 10 bases of the junction left unmatched. The germline CDR1 and CDR2 sequences are SQVTM and ANQGSEA. The CDR3, as DNA: TGCAGCGTTATATGGACAGGAAGCCCCTATGGCTACACCTTC. It yields the protein CSVIWTGSPYGYTF.

As regards this clone: This same CDR3 is encoded by further DNA sequences in the sample. The V gene is TRBV19, the J gene TRBJ2-2; D is unresolved. Per the germline V gene, CDR1 is LNHDA and CDR2 is SQIVND (reference sequence). The CDR3 runs to 13 residues. V was pared by 4 bases and J by 1 base, with 4 bases between. For the CDR3, the DNA is TGTGCCAGTAGTAGGCAGAACACCGGGGAGCTGTTTTTT. It codes for CASSRQNTGELFF.

Comment on this clone: The sample carries other DNA sequences with the same CDR3. This chain joins TRBV28 and TRBJ1-1, with 11 bases lining up with TRBD1. CDR3 length equals 15 residues. Unmatched junction bases numbered 5, after V lost 4 bases and J lost 4 bases. Germline V gene data show CDR1 as MDHEN and CDR2 as SYDVKM. Written as DNA, the CDR3 is TGTGCCAGCAGTTCACCGGGACAGGGGGGCACTGAAGCTTTCTTT. It yields the protein CASSSPGQGGTEAFF. The full variable domain, its missing parts supplied by reference TRBV28 and TRBJ1-1, is DVKVTQSSRYLVKRTGEKVFLECVQDMDHENMFWYRQDPGLGLRLIYFSYDVKMKEKGDIPEGYSVSREKKERFSLILESASTNQTSMYLCASSSPGQGGTEAFFGQGTRLTVV.

The V and J genes are TRBV11-1 and TRBJ1-1, with D perhaps matching TRBD1 (6 bases). CDR1 and CDR2 from the germline V gene are SGHAT and FQDESV (reference sequence). V lost 5 bases, J lost 6 bases, and 13 bases lay in between. CDR3 size: 13 residues. The CDR3: CASSLTGTPEAFF. CDR3 DNA sequence: TGTGCCAGCAGCCTTACAGGGACCCCTGAAGCTTTCTTT.

As to this clone: Other DNA sequences within the sample encode an identical CDR3. This rearrangement joins TRBV28 to TRBJ2-3; D is perhaps TRBD1 or TRBD2 (6 bases each). This CDR3 is 12 amino acids long. V was clipped by 3 bases and J by 6 bases, with 7 bases between them. In germline, CDR1 is MDHEN, CDR2 SYDVKM. The CDR3 DNA is TGTGCCAGCAGTTTGGGGGGCGATACGCAGTATTTT. Translating it yields CASSLGGDTQYF.

The chain recombines TRBV6-1 with TRBJ2-1; the match to TRBD2 covers 7 bases. Germline CDR1 is MNHNS and CDR2 is SASEGT. J was trimmed by 0 bases and V by 7 bases; bases with no gene match: 3. This CDR3 spans 14 amino acids. The CDR3 DNA reads TGTGCCAGCAAGTGGGGGGGCTCCTACAATGAGCAGTTCTTC. It specifies CASKWGGSYNEQFF.

The J gene is TRBJ2-7, the V gene TRBV2; 8 bases are shared with TRBD1. V lost 7 bases to trimming and J lost 5 bases; unmatched junction nucleotides: 10. This CDR3 region has 14 residues. The germline V gene has CDR1 SNHLY and CDR2 FYNNEI. The CDR3 loop reads CASTEEDRAHEQYF. The CDR3 DNA reads TGTGCCAGCACCGAGGAGGACAGGGCCCACGAGCAGTACTTC.

The genes are TRBV6-1 and TRBJ2-7; 10 bases align to TRBD2. The CDR3 has 14 residues. Trimming at V came to 6 bases and at J to 11 bases, leaving 13 bases not matched to a gene. From germline, CDR1 is MNHNS and CDR2 SASEGT. CDR3 DNA: TGTGCCAGCAGGCTAGCGGGAGTACAGGGGGGAGAGTACTTC. Translated: CASRLAGVQGGEYF.

The rearrangement joins TRBV2 to TRBJ2-3; unclear D gene. The CDR3 is 11 amino acids. Germline loops: CDR1 SNHLY, CDR2 FYNNEI. Trimming took 7 bases from V and 6 from J, leaving 8 bases between them. CDR3 amino acids: CASTLRDTQYF. The CDR3 DNA follows: TGTGCCAGCACCCTCCGTGATACGCAGTATTTT.

This clone was detected once. The chain combines TRBV7-9 with TRBJ1-2; TRBD1 agrees at 9 bases. V dropped 4 bases and J dropped 7; count of bases not matched to a gene: 7. The CDR3 spans 14 residues. Germline V gives CDR1 SEHNR, CDR2 FQNEAQ (reference sequence). The CDR3: CASSYNRGPTGYTF. DNA of the CDR3: TGTGCCAGCAGCTACAACAGGGGGCCGACTGGCTACACCTTC.

The chain recombines TRBV5-1 with TRBJ2-3; possibly TRBD2 for D (5 bases). CDR1 SGHRS and CDR2 YFSETQ come from the germline V gene. The ends were cut back, 5 bases at V and 6 bases at J, with 22 bases in the middle. This CDR3 contains 16 residues. CDR3 sequence: CASSRDPGSSADTQYF. In DNA, the CDR3 is TGCGCCAGCAGTCGGGATCCGGGCTCCTCTGCGGATACGCAGTATTTT.

The rearrangement links TRBV5-1 to TRBJ1-4; the match to TRBD1 covers 7 bases. Germline V lookup: CDR1 SGHRS, CDR2 YFSETQ. V was clipped by 4 bases and J by 4 bases; unmatched bases: 7. There are 15 residues in the CDR3. The CDR3 nucleotides are TGCGCCAGCAGCCCAGGACAGGCGCTTAATGAAAAACTGTTTTTT. It translates to CASSPGQALNEKLFF.

In nucleotides, the CDR3 is TGTGCCAGCAGACTCGACAGCCACGTAAGCAATACGCAGTATTTT. Translated: CASRLDSHVSNTQYF. The V call is TRBV7-3, the J call TRBJ2-3, with D perhaps matching TRBD1 (5 bases). The V gene's germline CDR1 is SGHTA and CDR2 FQGTGA. This CDR3 comprises 15 residues. V was clipped by 6 bases and J by 7 bases, with 20 bases between them. Full variable domain (outside the CDR3, taken from reference TRBV7-3 and TRBJ2-3): GAGVSQTPSNKVTEKGKYVELRCDPISGHTALYWYRQSLGQGPEFLIYFQGTGAADDSGLPNDRFFAVRPEGSVSTLKIQRTERGDSAVYLCASRLDSHVSNTQYFGPGTRLTVL.

The rearrangement joins TRBV28 to TRBJ2-7, with no clear D. Trimming took off 7 bases at V and 0 bases at J, with 16 bases between the two ends. CDR3 length: 15 amino acids. Germline CDR1 and CDR2: MDHEN and SYDVKM. CDR3 region: CASTPTSTSSYEQYF. The CDR3 nucleotides are TGTGCCAGCACCCCGACTTCTACCAGCTCCTACGAGCAGTACTTC. Looking up the rest from reference TRBV28 and TRBJ2-7 gives the full variable domain: DVKVTQSSRYLVKRTGEKVFLECVQDMDHENMFWYRQDPGLGLRLIYFSYDVKMKEKGDIPEGYSVSREKKERFSLILESASTNQTSMYLCASTPTSTSSYEQYFGPGTRLTVT.

J is TRBJ2-3 and V is TRBV7-6, with TRBD1 as a possible D gene (5 bases). Trimming took 5 bases from V and 2 from J, leaving 8 bases between them. CDR1 is SGHVS and CDR2 is FNYEAQ in the germline V gene. The CDR3 is made up of 13 amino acids. The DNA of the CDR3 is TGTGCCAGCAGCCTCAGGGACACAGATACGCAGTATTTT. Translation: CASSLRDTDTQYF. The full variable domain, in which reference TRBV7-6 and TRBJ2-3 provide the parts outside the CDR3, is GAGVSQSPRYKVTKRGQDVALRCDPISGHVSLYWYRQALGQGPEFLTYFNYEAQQDKSGLPNDRFSAERPEGSISTLTIQRTEQRDSAMYRCASSLRDTDTQYFGPGTRLTVL.

The chain couples TRBV4-1 to TRBJ1-2; tentative D call: TRBD1 (6 bases). CDR3 size: 17 residues. Germline CDR1 MGHRA, CDR2 YSYEKL. The ends were cut back, 4 bases at V and 0 bases at J, with 18 bases in the middle. CDR3 nucleotides: TGCGCCAGCAGCCTACCCACGTACAGGGAGGCTAACTATGGCTACACCTTC. Translated, it gives CASSLPTYREANYGYTF.

This chain links TRBV7-3 with TRBJ2-6; tentative D call: TRBD1 (5 bases). The CDR3 length is 15 residues. V was cut by 5 bases and J by 0 bases, with 8 bases left in between. Germline-derived CDR1 and CDR2 are SGHTA and FQGTGA. The DNA for the CDR3 is TGTGCCAGCAGCCCCCAGGGCTCTGGGGCCAACGTCCTGACTTTC. Translated: CASSPQGSGANVLTF.

This clone was counted once. Other DNA sequences from this sample encode an identical CDR3 as well. This chain uses TRBV6-5 with TRBJ2-3; 8 bases agree with TRBD2. With 5 bases clipped from V and 0 bases from J, the junction kept 4 bases outside the gene matches. Germline V gene lookup returns CDR1 MNHEY and CDR2 SVGAGI. The CDR3 extends over 15 amino acids. The CDR3 loop is CASSPSGSSTDTQYF. CDR3 bases: TGTGCCAGCAGTCCTAGCGGGTCTAGCACAGATACGCAGTATTTT.

For this clone: Different DNA sequences within this sample yield the same CDR3. V gene TRBV9 combines with J gene TRBJ2-1; TRBD2 aligns across 9 bases. Germline loops: CDR1 SGDLS, CDR2 YYNGEE. With 2 bases clipped from V and 4 bases from J, the junction kept 1 base outside the gene matches. CDR3 size: 14 residues. Here the CDR3 DNA reads TGTGCCAGCAGCGTTGGACTAGCGTACAATGAGCAGTTCTTC. As protein: CASSVGLAYNEQFF.

This rearrangement joins TRBV5-5 to TRBJ1-5, with D hard to call. This CDR3 has 14 amino acids. CDR1 and CDR2 (germline): SGHKS, YYEKEE (reference sequence). Between the trimmed V and J ends, which lost 1 base and 1 base, there was a span of 6 bases. DNA of the CDR3: TGTGCCAGCAGCTTGTCTGGGAGCAATCAGCCCCAGCATTTT. Encoded protein: CASSLSGSNQPQHF.

The chain joins TRBV7-3 to TRBJ1-1; D gene ambiguous. This CDR3 is built from 15 residues. V was clipped by 2 bases and J by 2 bases, with 12 bases between them. Germline-derived CDR1 and CDR2 are SGHTA and FQGTGA. As DNA, the CDR3 is TGTGCCAGCAGCTTACTTTCCGGCGGCAACACTGAAGCTTTCTTT. Translated: CASSLLSGGNTEAFF.

The chain couples TRBV11-2 to TRBJ1-3; the D is unclear. Trimming removed 5 bases from V and 0 bases from J, with 8 bases in between. The germline V gene has CDR1 SGHAT and CDR2 FQNNGV. The CDR3 covers 14 residues. The chain's CDR3 is CASSPAGSGNTIYF. In DNA form, the CDR3 reads TGTGCCAGCAGCCCCGCAGGCTCTGGAAACACCATATATTTT.

This chain links TRBV28 with TRBJ2-4, with 12 positions matching TRBD2. The ends lost 6 bases at V and 5 bases at J; junction bases unmatched: 5. Looked up from germline, CDR1 is MDHEN and CDR2 is SYDVKM. The CDR3 is 15 residues long. CDR3 loop: CASRLAGGVENIQYF. The CDR3 nucleotides are TGTGCCAGCAGGCTAGCGGGAGGGGTGGAAAACATTCAGTACTTC.

The J gene is TRBJ2-2, the V gene TRBV6-4; a weak D match, TRBD2 (5 bases). In germline, CDR1 is MRHNA, CDR2 SNTAGT. The V gene lost 11 bases and the J gene lost 5 bases, with 15 bases spanning the gap. CDR3 length: 13 residues. CDR3 in DNA: TGTGCCGAGGGAAGGGTTAGGACCGGGGAGCTGTTTTTT. Encoded protein: CAEGRVRTGELFF.

The rearrangement joins TRBV5-1 to TRBJ1-4; D not resolved. Germline V CDR1 and CDR2: SGHRS, YFSETQ. V was trimmed by 0 bases and J by 7 bases, leaving 7 bases between them. This CDR3 has 13 residues. As DNA, the CDR3 is TGCGCCAGCAGCTTGGACAACCTTGAAAAACTGTTTTTT. This gives the protein CASSLDNLEKLFF.

V is TRBV29-1 and J is TRBJ2-7, with D tentatively TRBD1 or TRBD2 (5 bases each). This CDR3 is 14 amino acids long. Germline CDR1 SQVTM, CDR2 ANQGSEA. Trimming took off 8 bases at V and 6 bases at J, with 23 bases between the two ends. The CDR3, as DNA: TGCAGCATAAAAGAGGGGCTATCCCTCGGCGAGCAGTACTTC. It specifies CSIKEGLSLGEQYF.